The 27 T cell receptor beta chains in this list originate from one sample, sequenced in a study of metastatic and nonmetastatic thyroid tumors. Before thyroid surgery, none of the patients had received any treatment. Using MiXCR, TCRdb re-called clones from the PCR reads. Of over 50,000 clones in the sample, 25% to 35% were seen once. The sequenced sample was blood. The receptors shown here come from a female donor with papillary thyroid cancer or a benign thyroid nodule (not recorded which). Some clones in this sample may be carry-over from other donors' samples.

The chain employs TRBV6-2 or TRBV6-3 and TRBJ2-7, with 9 bases aligning to TRBD2. Trimming cost V 0 bases and J 0 bases; bases outside gene matches: 3. The CDR3 sequence is 16 residues long. Germline V gene data show CDR1 as MNHEY and CDR2 as SVGEGT. In DNA form, the CDR3 reads TGTGCCAGCAGTTACTCGCAGCGGGGGGCCTCCTACGAGCAGTACTTC. The encoded protein is CASSYSQRGASYEQYF.

This clone was observed a handful of times. The rearrangement links TRBV6-1 to TRBJ2-7; 7 bases are a match to TRBD2. Trimming cost V 5 bases and J 0 bases; bases outside gene matches: 10. The CDR3 length is 16 residues. Germline CDR1 reads MNHNS; CDR2 reads SASEGT. Here the CDR3 DNA reads TGTGCCAGCAGTCCCCCCCCCGGGAGGATCTCCTACGAGCAGTACTTC. Protein: CASSPPPGRISYEQYF.

The rearrangement links TRBV20-1 to TRBJ2-2; 7 bases align to TRBD2. The V segment lost 6 bases and the J segment 0 bases; nucleotides outside the gene matches: 7. Germline loops: CDR1 DFQATT, CDR2 SNEGSKA (reference sequence). This CDR3 has 15 amino acids. As DNA, the CDR3 is TGCAGTGCAAGACCGGGACTAACGAACACCGGGGAGCTGTTTTTT. This encodes CSARPGLTNTGELFF.

Note on this clone: Other DNA sequences within the sample encode an identical CDR3. V is TRBV19 and J is TRBJ1-5; TRBD1 is a possible D gene (6 bases). Germline CDR1 reads LNHDA; CDR2 reads SQIVND (reference sequence). CDR3 length equals 16 residues. With 6 bases removed from V and 1 base from J, the gap between germline ends came to 16 bases. The CDR3 coding sequence is TGTGCCAGTAGGCGCACAGGGCTTAGGAGCAATCAGCCCCAGCATTTT. It codes for CASRRTGLRSNQPQHF. The variable domain in full, with the rest retrieved from reference TRBV19 and TRBJ1-5, is DGGITQSPKYLFRKEGQNVTLSCEQNLNHDAMYWYRQDPGQGLRLIYYSQIVNDFQKGDIAEGYSVSREKKESFPLTVTSAQKNPTAFYLCASRRTGLRSNQPQHFGDGTRLSIL.

This clone was counted only a few times. The chain carries TRBV2 and TRBJ1-2; TRBD1 is a possible D gene (6 bases). Germline V gene lookup returns CDR1 SNHLY and CDR2 FYNNEI. V gave up 2 bases and J gave up 6 bases, with 16 bases separating them. The CDR3 is 15 residues long. In DNA form, the CDR3 reads TGTGCCAGCAGTGAACGGGGCAGGGGCCGAGATGGCTACACCTTC. Translated: CASSERGRGRDGYTF.

The V call is TRBV4-1, the J call TRBJ2-7; 8 nucleotides match TRBD2. Germline values: CDR1 MGHRA, CDR2 YSYEKL. This CDR3 has 16 amino acids. V lost 0 bases and J lost 5; bases outside the gene matches: 9. As DNA, the CDR3 is TGCGCCAGCAGCCAAGAGGGGCAGCGGGAGTGGAACGAGCAGTACTTC. Translated: CASSQEGQREWNEQYF.

This clone was seen only a few times. V and J are TRBV5-1 and TRBJ1-2; no clear D gene. The CDR3 spans 14 residues. Per the germline V gene, CDR1 is SGHRS and CDR2 is YFSETQ. The germline V and J ends were trimmed by 3 bases and 0 bases, with 9 bases remaining between them. The CDR3 DNA reads as TGCGCCAGCAGCTCTCAGGAAGCTAACTATGGCTACACCTTC. The encoded protein is CASSSQEANYGYTF.

As regards this clone: Its ends do not fully match the called genes, so a read error is possible. This sequence joins TRBV6-1 and TRBJ1-5; 7 bases are a match to TRBD1. The CDR3 sequence is 16 residues long. Germline CDR1 MNHNS, CDR2 SASEGT. The CDR3 nucleotides read TGCGCCAGCAGCCTAAACCCAAGACAGGGAAATCAGCCCCAGCATTTT. The encoded protein is CASSLNPRQGNQPQHF.

V and J are TRBV7-6 and TRBJ2-7; D remains ambiguous. Between the trimmed V and J ends, which lost 4 bases and 2 bases, there was a span of 15 bases. Germline V gene data show CDR1 as SGHVS and CDR2 as FNYEAQ. This CDR3 comprises 15 residues. The CDR3 here is CASSSSFGDTYEQYF. The CDR3 nucleotides read TGTGCCAGCAGCTCGTCATTCGGAGATACCTACGAGCAGTACTTC.

The genes are TRBV9 and TRBJ2-7; 9 nucleotides match TRBD2. V lost 0 bases and J lost 2; bases outside the gene matches: 3. Per the germline V gene, CDR1 is SGDLS and CDR2 is YYNGEE. CDR3 length equals 15 residues. The DNA for the CDR3 is TGTGCCAGCAGCGTAGGGCTAGCGGGGACCTACGAGCAGTACTTC. Translating it yields CASSVGLAGTYEQYF.

The chain employs TRBV12-3 or TRBV12-4 and TRBJ2-3; TRBD2 aligns across 7 bases. The ends lost 7 bases at V and 3 bases at J; junction bases unmatched: 16. The CDR3 totals 17 residues. The CDR3: CASIAGVGFAGTDTQYF. CDR3 in DNA: TGTGCCAGCATCGCGGGGGTTGGGTTTGCGGGAACAGATACGCAGTATTTT.

This clone was counted only a few times. The gene calls are TRBV24-1 and TRBJ2-1; D remains unclear. The CDR3 sequence is 16 residues long. CDR1 and CDR2 (germline): KGHDR, SFDVKD. Trimming cost V 3 bases and J 0 bases, with 11 bases left between them. CDR3 sequence (DNA): TGTGCCACCAGTGATCCGGGCCCGAGCTCCTACAATGAGCAGTTCTTC. It is translated as CATSDPGPSSYNEQFF.

The chain is built from TRBV6-4 and TRBJ2-1, with TRBD2 matching over 8 bases. The V segment lost 3 bases and the J segment 0 bases; nucleotides outside the gene matches: 4. CDR3 length equals 16 residues. CDR1 MRHNA and CDR2 SNTAGT come from the germline V gene. The CDR3: CASSEKLADSYNEQFF. CDR3 sequence (DNA): TGTGCCAGCAGTGAAAAACTAGCGGACTCCTACAATGAGCAGTTCTTC.

This clone was seen only a few times. The rearrangement joins TRBV20-1 to TRBJ2-4; 10 bases are a match to TRBD2. V gave up 7 bases and J gave up 4 bases; unmatched junction bases: 7. Germline values: CDR1 DFQATT, CDR2 SNEGSKA (reference sequence). The CDR3 runs to 14 residues. The CDR3 loop reads CSVRLAGEKNIQYF. CDR3 nucleotide sequence: TGCAGTGTAAGGCTAGCGGGGGAAAAAAACATTCAGTACTTC.

This clone was counted between two and nine times. V and J are TRBV6-1 and TRBJ1-2; 7 nucleotides agree with TRBD1. J gave up 4 bases and V 8 bases, and 16 bases lay outside the gene matches. Germline CDR1 is MNHNS and CDR2 is SASEGT. CDR3 length: 16 residues. In DNA form, the CDR3 reads TGTGCCAGCCTGGGAGACCCGGGACAGTCGTTCTATGGCTACACCTTC. It specifies CASLGDPGQSFYGYTF.

The chain couples TRBV6-1 to TRBJ2-7; TRBD1 agrees at 8 bases. V lost 4 bases, J lost 1 base, and 3 bases stayed unmatched. Germline CDR1 and CDR2: MNHNS and SASEGT. CDR3 length: 14 amino acids. The DNA for the CDR3 is TGTGCCAGCAGTGCACGGGACAGGTCCTACGAGCAGTACTTC. Encoded protein: CASSARDRSYEQYF.

This clone was seen only a few times. The gene calls are TRBV12-3 or TRBV12-4 and TRBJ2-7; D is uncertain. Trimming pared 9 bases from V and 3 bases from J, leaving 9 bases between. There are 11 residues in the CDR3. The CDR3 loop is CASSKSYEQYF. As DNA, the CDR3 is TGTGCCAGTTCGAAAAGCTACGAGCAGTACTTC.

The rearrangement uses TRBV27 and TRBJ1-6, with 7 positions matching TRBD1. This CDR3 has 15 residues. The junction had 6 bases not matched to a gene; V was cut back by 6 bases and J by 4 bases. Germline CDR1 is MNHEY and CDR2 is SMNVEV (reference sequence). The CDR3 reads CASSFRQGYNSPLHF. In nucleotides, the CDR3 is TGTGCCAGCAGCTTCAGACAGGGATATAATTCACCCCTCCACTTT.

The V gene is TRBV11-1, the J gene TRBJ2-7; D is perhaps TRBD2 (5 bases). Germline V gives CDR1 SGHAT, CDR2 FQDESV (reference sequence). Trimming removed 1 base at V and 2 bases at J, with 15 bases between. This CDR3 is 16 amino acids long. The CDR3 region is CASSLDPGLATYEQYF. The CDR3 nucleotides read TGTGCCAGCAGCTTAGACCCGGGATTAGCGACCTACGAGCAGTACTTC.

The chain carries TRBV6-1 and TRBJ1-1; tentative D call: TRBD1 (5 bases). Germline assignment: CDR1 MNHNS and CDR2 SASEGT. This CDR3 has 13 amino acids. V lost 5 bases to trimming and J lost 5 bases, with 12 bases between them. The CDR3 sequence is CASSIQGGTEAFF. DNA of the CDR3: TGTGCCAGCAGTATCCAGGGAGGGACTGAAGCTTTCTTT.

The chain carries TRBV5-1 and TRBJ2-1, with TRBD1 as a possible D gene (6 bases). The V gene lost 0 bases and the J gene lost 7 bases, with 17 bases spanning the gap. Per germline, CDR1 SGHRS and CDR2 YFSETQ. The CDR3 runs to 16 residues. The CDR3 coding sequence is TGCGCCAGCAGCTTGGTAGTTGGGGGCTTCGGGAATGAGCAGTTCTTC. Translated, it gives CASSLVVGGFGNEQFF.

The CDR3 protein is CASNEGGSRDTQYF. Here the CDR3 DNA reads TGTGCCAGCAACGAGGGGGGAAGCAGGGATACGCAGTATTTT. The chain combines TRBV2 with TRBJ2-3, with D possibly being TRBD1 or TRBD2 (6 bases each). The CDR3 has 14 amino acids. The V gene lost 7 bases and the J gene lost 6 bases, with 17 bases spanning the gap. Germline CDR1 reads SNHLY; CDR2 reads FYNNEI.

The chain uses TRBV11-1 and TRBJ1-2; D gene ambiguous. This CDR3 contains 17 residues. Per the germline V gene, CDR1 is SGHAT and CDR2 is FQDESV (reference sequence). Trimming removed 2 bases at V and 0 bases at J, with 16 bases between. The CDR3 coding sequence is TGTGCCAGCAGCTTACATAAGGGAGGCCGGACTAACTATGGCTACACCTTC. It is translated as CASSLHKGGRTNYGYTF.

For this clone: At one end the junction does not follow the germline gene, possibly because of a read error. The chain couples TRBV20-1 to TRBJ1-3; D unclear. Germline V CDR1 and CDR2: DFQATT, SNEGSKA (reference sequence). This CDR3 has 14 residues. This CDR3 reads CSARDTEGGNTTYF. CDR3 in DNA: TGCAGTGCTAGAGACACGGAGGGTGGAAACACCACATATTTT.

The chain couples TRBV12-3 or TRBV12-4 to TRBJ1-1, with 8 bases lining up with TRBD1. V lost 5 bases to trimming and J lost 4 bases; unmatched junction nucleotides: 9. The CDR3 runs to 15 residues. In nucleotides, the CDR3 is TGTGCCAGCAGTCCCGACCAGGGGGCGCGCACTGAAGCTTTCTTT. Encoded protein: CASSPDQGARTEAFF.

This sequence joins TRBV18 and TRBJ1-2; a weak D match, TRBD1 (5 bases). The V gene lost 6 bases and the J gene lost 8 bases, with 13 bases spanning the gap. The CDR3 has 12 amino acids. The germline V gene has CDR1 KGHSH and CDR2 LQKENI. The CDR3 loop is CASSRQGGGYTF. The CDR3 DNA reads TGTGCCAGCTCTCGTCAGGGAGGGGGCTACACCTTC. The whole variable domain, filled in from reference TRBV18 and TRBJ1-2, reads NAGVMQNPRHLVRRRGQEARLRCSPMKGHSHVYWYRQLPEEGLKFMVYLQKENIIDESGMPKERFSAEFPKEGPSILRIQQVVRGDSAAYFCASSRQGGGYTFGSGTRLTVV.

The V and J genes are TRBV6-6 and TRBJ2-7; D not resolved. Germline V lookup: CDR1 MNHNY, CDR2 SVGAGI (reference sequence). Trimming shortened V by 2 bases and J by 1 base, and 12 bases separated the two germline ends. This CDR3 has 15 amino acids. CDR3 amino acids: CASSYRAAKSYEQYF. CDR3 coding DNA: TGTGCCAGCAGTTACCGGGCAGCGAAGTCCTACGAGCAGTACTTC.